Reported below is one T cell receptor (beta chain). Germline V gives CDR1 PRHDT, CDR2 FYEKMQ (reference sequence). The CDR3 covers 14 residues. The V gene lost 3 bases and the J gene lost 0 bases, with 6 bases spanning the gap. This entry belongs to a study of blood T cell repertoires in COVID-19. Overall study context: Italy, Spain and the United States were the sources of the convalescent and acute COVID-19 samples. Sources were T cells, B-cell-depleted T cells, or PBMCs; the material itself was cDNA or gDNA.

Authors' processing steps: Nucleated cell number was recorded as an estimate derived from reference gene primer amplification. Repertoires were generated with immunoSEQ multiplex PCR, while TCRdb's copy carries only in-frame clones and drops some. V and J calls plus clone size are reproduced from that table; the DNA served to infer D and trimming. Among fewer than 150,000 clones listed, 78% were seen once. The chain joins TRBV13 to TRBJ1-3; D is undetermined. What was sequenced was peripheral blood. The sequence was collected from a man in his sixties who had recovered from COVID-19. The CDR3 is CASSFRSSGNTIYF. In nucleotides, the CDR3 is TGTGCCAGCAGCTTCCGTTCCTCTGGAAACACCATATATTTT.